This TCR beta chain is drawn from a study of T cells in Graves' hyperthyroidism and ophthalmopathy. Study-level findings and limits: Most thyroid clonotypes expanded above 0.001 appeared in blood too.

Germline-derived CDR1 and CDR2 are DFQATT and SNEGSKA (reference sequence). The V and J ends lost 3 bases and 3 bases respectively, with 9 bases between them. The CDR3 sequence is 13 residues long. Fresh peripheral blood, roughly 9.8 ml of it, supplied the PBMCs. This clonotype was found a few times. Its antigen is not known. A read error is likely, as this CDR3 ends without the conserved phenylalanine or tryptophan. Authors of the study amplified TCR beta CDR3 regions from RNA transcripts. In the first-round RT-PCR of the TCR CDR3, the HTBI primer set was used. Each CDR3 protein is one row after TCRdb ran MiXCR on the multiplex PCR reads. The table shows approximately 720,000 distinct CDR3 sequences, with 15% to 20% occurring only once.

The specimen was blood. The origin of this receptor is a woman aged 45 to 65 with Graves' hyperthyroidism that later progressed to Graves' ophthalmopathy. The chain combines TRBV20-1 with TRBJ1-5; unclear D gene. In DNA, the CDR3 is TGCAGTGCTAGGGGAGAGTACAATCAGCCCCAGCATTCT. The encoded protein is CSARGEYNQPQHS.